Listed here are 20 T cell receptor beta chains from one sample, sequenced in a study of T cells in Graves' hyperthyroidism and ophthalmopathy. The source material, RNA transcripts, was used to amplify TCR beta CDR3 regions. First-round RT-PCR with HTBI primers amplified the TCR CDR3 region. TCRdb re-derived calls from the multiplex PCR reads in MiXCR, one entry per CDR3 protein. This sample yields approximately 410,000 distinct CDR3 sequences, of which roughly 13% are seen a single time; 5% to 6% belongs to the top ten. Specimen: blood. The receptors stem from a woman younger than 30 with Graves' hyperthyroidism.

This clonotype showed up just a few times. The J gene is TRBJ1-2, the V gene TRBV20-1, with D perhaps TRBD1 (6 bases). This CDR3 has 14 residues. V lost 3 bases and J 0 bases, leaving 11 bases between the germline ends. Germline loops: CDR1 DFQATT, CDR2 SNEGSKA (reference sequence). The CDR3 sequence: CSASARGPNYGYTF. The CDR3 region has the DNA TGCAGTGCTAGCGCCAGGGGACCTAACTATGGCTACACCTTC.

This chain links TRBV7-9 with TRBJ1-4, with D tentatively TRBD1 (5 bases). Germline V gene sequence: CDR1 SEHNR, CDR2 FQNEAQ (reference sequence). The CDR3 has 15 residues. Trimming took off 1 base at V and 8 bases at J, with 14 bases between the two ends. The CDR3: CASSLGGTAGEKLFF. CDR3 in DNA: TGTGCCAGCAGCTTAGGGGGGACCGCCGGGGAAAAACTGTTTTTT. Together with reference TRBV7-9 and TRBJ1-4, the CDR3 gives the full variable domain: DTGVSQNPRHKITKRGQNVTFRCDPISEHNRLYWYRQTLGQGPEFLTYFQNEAQLEKSRLLSDRFSAERPKGSFSTLEIQRTEQGDSAMYLCASSLGGTAGEKLFFGSGTQLSVL.

This clonotype was counted only a few times. This chain connects TRBV11-3 to TRBJ2-1, with TRBD2 identical over 8 bases. The germline V gene encodes CDR1 SGHNT and CDR2 YENEEA. The CDR3 contains 14 residues. Unmatched junction bases numbered 11, after V lost 6 bases and J lost 10 bases. The CDR3 DNA is TGTGCCAGCAGGCGACTAGCGCGGGCGGGGGAGCAGTTCTTC. Translation: CASRRLARAGEQFF.

This clonotype was seen repeatedly, ten times or more. The rearrangement links TRBV7-2 to TRBJ1-1; D call uncertain. Trimming removed 1 base from V and 0 bases from J, with 15 bases in between. The germline V gene encodes CDR1 SGHTA and CDR2 FQGNSA. CDR3 length: 17 amino acids. Here the CDR3 DNA reads TGTGCCAGCAGCTTAGGGGCAGTACGGAATATGAACACTGAAGCTTTCTTT. Its protein is CASSLGAVRNMNTEAFF.

This clonotype was counted at least ten times. V is TRBV5-8 and J is TRBJ2-3; TRBD2 matches 7 bases. The germline CDR1 and CDR2 sequences are SGHTS and YDEGEE. The J segment lost 6 bases and the V segment lost 4 bases, leaving 11 bases of the junction unmatched. The CDR3 contains 15 residues. The CDR3 is CASSHEVRGGDTQYF. The CDR3 nucleotides are TGTGCCAGCAGCCATGAGGTCCGGGGAGGGGATACGCAGTATTTT.

The V call is TRBV20-1, the J call TRBJ2-7, with D unclear. The CDR3 contains 13 residues. Trimming cost V 1 base and J 4 bases, with 11 bases left between them. CDR1 is DFQATT, CDR2 SNEGSKA, per germline (reference sequence). The CDR3 here is CSARVRSSYEQYF. CDR3 DNA sequence: TGCAGTGCTAGAGTCCGGTCGTCATACGAGCAGTACTTC.

The table lists this clonotype with a few counts. This chain uses TRBV27 with TRBJ1-2; 7 bases agree with TRBD1. The V segment lost 1 base and the J segment 2 bases; nucleotides outside the gene matches: 16. This CDR3 spans 19 amino acids. Per the germline V gene, CDR1 is MNHEY and CDR2 is SMNVEV (reference sequence). The CDR3 reads CASSLWANGQEARNYGYTF. CDR3 coding DNA: TGTGCCAGCAGTTTATGGGCCAACGGACAGGAGGCGCGGAACTATGGCTACACCTTC.

The sample holds a few counts of this clonotype. The chain links TRBV11-1 to TRBJ1-2, with D perhaps TRBD1 (5 bases). This CDR3 has 14 amino acids. V was pared by 0 bases and J by 3 bases, with 8 bases between. Germline V gene data show CDR1 as SGHAT and CDR2 as FQDESV (reference sequence). This CDR3 reads CASSLAGLDYGYTF. For the CDR3, the DNA is TGTGCCAGCAGCTTAGCGGGACTGGACTATGGCTACACCTTC.

This clonotype was seen repeatedly, ten times or more. Here the CDR3 reads CASAAGVSGNTIYF. The CDR3 bases are TGCGCCAGCGCAGCGGGGGTGTCTGGAAACACCATATATTTT. The chain recombines TRBV5-1 with TRBJ1-3; TRBD1 might be the D (5 bases). Trimming removed 7 bases from V and 1 base from J, with 12 bases in between. The CDR3 is made up of 14 amino acids. The germline V gene has CDR1 SGHRS and CDR2 YFSETQ. Full variable domain (missing parts from reference TRBV5-1 and TRBJ1-3): KAGVTQTPRYLIKTRGQQVTLSCSPISGHRSVSWYQQTPGQGLQFLFEYFSETQRNKGNFPGRFSGRQFSNSRSEMNVSTLELGDSALYLCASAAGVSGNTIYFGEGSWLTVV.

This clonotype came up a few times. The CDR3 DNA reads as TGTGCCAGCAGCCCCCTGGCGGGGATAGGAACTGAAGCTTTCTTT. Protein product: CASSPLAGIGTEAFF. This rearrangement joins TRBV3-1 to TRBJ1-1; D is undetermined. The CDR3 loop spans 15 amino acids. CDR1 is LGHDT, CDR2 YNNKEL, per germline (reference sequence). The V and J ends lost 4 bases and 5 bases respectively, with 17 bases between them.

This clonotype has just a few counts. A much larger clone sits a single nucleotide away, making a read error possible. The chain combines TRBV15 with TRBJ1-2; 8 bases agree with TRBD1. From germline, CDR1 is LNHNV and CDR2 YYDKDF (reference sequence). This CDR3 has 18 amino acids. CDR3 amino acids: CATSRDGAMTGEDYGCTF. The CDR3 coding sequence is TGTGCCACCAGCAGAGATGGGGCGATGACAGGGGAAGACTATGGCTGCACCTTC.

This clonotype came up many times. This chain joins TRBV29-1 and TRBJ2-1, with D tentatively TRBD1 (6 bases). In germline, CDR1 is SQVTM, CDR2 ANQGSEA. The CDR3 covers 14 residues. V lost 4 bases and J lost 2, with 12 bases in between. CDR3 protein: CSVATGQAYNEQFF. The CDR3 region has the DNA TGCAGCGTTGCGACAGGACAAGCCTACAATGAGCAGTTCTTC.

CDR3 bases: TGTGCCAGCTCGGGTGGGCCCCCCGGGACAGGGAATGAAAAACTGTTTTTT. Its translation: CASSGGPPGTGNEKLFF. The rearrangement links TRBV10-3 to TRBJ1-4, with 9 bases aligning to TRBD1. The V gene's germline CDR1 is ENHRY and CDR2 SYGVKD. The CDR3 is 17 residues long. V trimming: 10 bases; J trimming: 5 bases; junction bases outside the gene matches: 17.

This clonotype was observed many times. This sequence joins TRBV30 and TRBJ2-1; D might be TRBD2 (5 bases). Per the germline V gene, CDR1 is GTSNPN and CDR2 is SVGIG (reference sequence). The CDR3 is made up of 14 amino acids. Trimming stripped 6 bases from V and 3 bases from J, with 15 bases between. CDR3 DNA sequence: TGTGCCTGCACACTAGGGATGGGCTACAATGAGCAGTTCTTC. Translation: CACTLGMGYNEQFF.

The chain carries TRBV30 and TRBJ1-5; TRBD1 might be the D (6 bases). Germline values: CDR1 GTSNPN, CDR2 SVGIG (reference sequence). Trimming cost V 1 base and J 6 bases, with 13 bases left between them. The CDR3 spans 14 residues. CDR3 loop: CAWSGQVQGQPQHF. The CDR3, as DNA: TGTGCCTGGAGTGGACAGGTCCAGGGTCAGCCCCAGCATTTT. Looking up the rest from reference TRBV30 and TRBJ1-5 gives the full variable domain: SQTIHQWPATLVQPVGSPLSLECTVEGTSNPNLYWYRQAAGRGLQLLFYSVGIGQISSEVPQNLSASRPQDRQFILSSKKLLLSDSGFYLCAWSGQVQGQPQHFGDGTRLSIL.

The table lists this clonotype with a few counts. The chain uses TRBV6-1 and TRBJ2-1; D might be TRBD1 (5 bases). The CDR3 is 13 amino acids. Per the germline V gene, CDR1 is MNHNS and CDR2 is SASEGT. CDR3 nucleotide sequence: TGTGGGACCAGGGCACTGAGGCACAATGAGCAGTTCTTC. Translating it yields CGTRALRHNEQFF.

The sample holds many counts of this clonotype. The V and J genes are TRBV28 and TRBJ1-1, with D possibly TRBD1 on 5 matching bases. Germline V gene sequence: CDR1 MDHEN, CDR2 SYDVKM. Trimming took 6 bases from V and 6 from J, leaving 23 bases between them. CDR3 length: 16 amino acids. The CDR3 bases are TGTGCCAGCAGCTACTACGAGGGAGGGAGGGGAGCTGAAGCTTTCTTT. Its translation is CASSYYEGGRGAEAFF. Complete variable domain (other parts from reference TRBV28 and TRBJ1-1): DVKVTQSSRYLVKRTGEKVFLECVQDMDHENMFWYRQDPGLGLRLIYFSYDVKMKEKGDIPEGYSVSREKKERFSLILESASTNQTSMYLCASSYYEGGRGAEAFFGQGTRLTVV.

V and J are TRBV28 and TRBJ1-3; no definite D call. Germline CDR1 reads MDHEN; CDR2 reads SYDVKM. The CDR3 length is 16 residues. Trimming took off 2 bases at V and 0 bases at J, with 11 bases between the two ends. Written as DNA, the CDR3 is TGTGCCAGCAGTTTACTAGTCGGAAGCTCTGGAAACACCATATATTTT. Translation gives CASSLLVGSSGNTIYF.

This clonotype was observed at least ten times. The chain recombines TRBV11-2 with TRBJ1-1, with no clear D. Germline CDR1 is SGHAT and CDR2 is FQNNGV. V was trimmed by 0 bases and J by 12 bases, leaving 20 bases between them. The CDR3 sequence is 15 residues long. CDR3 sequence: CASSLDPSPGSSTFF. Here the CDR3 DNA reads TGTGCCAGCAGCTTAGATCCTTCCCCGGGGAGCTCGACTTTCTTT.

The table lists this clonotype with many counts. The chain recombines TRBV28 with TRBJ1-2; unclear D gene. The CDR3 runs 13 residues. Trimming stripped 2 bases from V and 5 bases from J, with 9 bases between. The germline CDR1 and CDR2 sequences are MDHEN and SYDVKM. CDR3 sequence (DNA): TGTGCCAGCAGTTTAGACGGACGATATGGCTACACCTTC. Translating it yields CASSLDGRYGYTF.